The source of this TCR beta chain is a study of blood T cells in healthy people across ages. Worth noting for this clonotype: The antigen is undetermined.

The CDR3 has 16 amino acids. Germline lookup yields CDR1 MGHRA and CDR2 YSYEKL. V lost 1 base and J 2 bases, leaving 15 bases between the germline ends. The study, taken as a whole, reports: As naive T cell percentage varied, TCR beta diversity correlated strongly with it.

Next came a second PCR, run for roughly 6 to 11 cycles, which used a sample-barcoded 5' primer along with a J-beta primer mix. TCRdb independently ran MiXCR on the 5' RACE reads; one entry per CDR3 protein. The data show approximately 1,700,000 distinct CDR3 sequences, more than 35% seen once. Sequencing was carried out using blood. The gene calls are TRBV4-1 and TRBJ2-7, with a possible D match to TRBD1 (6 bases). The sequence was obtained from a human donor in good health. CDR3 nucleotides: TGCGCCAGCAGCCAAGTCTGGGGGACAAAGCCCTACGAGCAGTACTTC. It specifies CASSQVWGTKPYEQYF.